The 9 T cell receptor beta chains presented below share a single source sample, sequenced in a study of CD8+ T cells in alopecia areata. It was cDNA, reverse transcribed from extracted RNA, that served as the sequencing template. TCRdb's copy holds only in-frame clones and misses some; the assay was immunoSEQ multiplex PCR. This sample carries some 110,000 clones, none of them present only once. Sequencing was carried out using lesional skin. Source of these receptors: a C3H/HeJ mouse with alopecia areata. The mouse line has the MHC haplotype H2-k.

Regarding this clone: The DNA translation disagrees with the TCRdb protein at residue 13, so the protein in this description comes from the DNA. Mouse gene names apply. The CDR3 extends 3 residues past the end of the read, so its final part is completed from the germline J gene. The genes are TRBV5 and TRBJ1-3; tentatively, D is TRBD1 (6 bases). CDR1 LGHNA and CDR2 YNLKQL come from the germline V gene (reference sequence). Deletions cut 0 bases from V and 2 bases from J, with 11 bases between. The CDR3 has 16 residues. The chain's CDR3 is CASSQDTGGAGNTLYF. Partial CDR3 DNA: TGTGCCAGCAGCCAAGATACGGGGGGCGCTGGAAATACG.

This clone turned up a few times. All gene names here are mouse names. Read data end 4 residues before the CDR3 end; the end is taken from the germline J gene. The genes are TRBV29 and TRBJ1-2; 10 bases fit TRBD1. Trimming cost V 2 bases and J 1 base; bases outside gene matches: 1. The CDR3 runs 15 residues. Germline V CDR1 and CDR2: MSHET, SYDVDS. Here the CDR3 reads CASSLRDRGNSDYTF. The CDR3 bases that were read are TGTGCTAGCAGTTTAAGGGACAGGGGAAACTCC.

Concerning this clone itself: Mouse names are used for the genes. The read ends 4 residues early relative to the CDR3; the germline J gene fills the gap. This sequence joins TRBV1 and TRBJ2-5, with TRBD1 matching over 10 bases. Trimming cost V 5 bases and J 0 bases; bases outside gene matches: 2. Germline V gene data show CDR1 as NSQYPW and CDR2 as LRSPGD (reference sequence). CDR3 size: 15 residues. The CDR3 DNA, read in part, is TGCACCTGCAGTCCGGGACAGGGGAACCAAGAC. Encoded protein: CTCSPGQGNQD. The full CDR3 is CTCSPGQGNQDTQYF.

In its sample, this clone was seen a few times. The gene symbols are mouse symbols. With the read ending 4 residues before the CDR3 end, the germline J gene is used to fill in that end. The rearrangement links TRBV31 to TRBJ2-7, with D hard to call. The CDR3 runs 14 residues. Germline V lookup: CDR1 GKSSPN, CDR2 SITVG. V lost 3 bases and J 0 bases, leaving 12 bases between the germline ends. The part of the CDR3 DNA that was read is TGTGCCTGGAGCTCCCCCAAAAGCTCCTAT. Residues: CAWSSPKSSY. The whole CDR3 is CAWSSPKSSYEQYF.

Only a few counts were recorded for this clone. Here the gene names and germline are mouse. The sequence runs out 4 residues before the end of the CDR3; the remainder is reconstructed from the germline J gene. The chain has TRBV13-3 and TRBJ1-4, with TRBD1 matching over 7 bases. Trimming at V came to 0 bases and at J to 6 bases, leaving 5 bases not matched to a gene. The germline CDR1 and CDR2 sequences are NNHDY and SYVADS. This CDR3 spans 15 amino acids. The sequenced part of the CDR3 DNA is TGTGCCAGCAGTGATGCGGAGGGGGCCGACGAA. Protein: CASSDAEGADE. The CDR3, in full, reads CASSDAEGADERLFF.

This clone was seen more than once but under ten times. TCRdb's protein sequence differs at residue 11 from the translated DNA; the protein presented here follows the DNA. Gene and germline names: mouse. The read ends 3 residues shy of where the CDR3 ends; the end is completed using the germline J gene. The J gene is TRBJ1-3, the V gene TRBV1; 8 positions agree with TRBD1. Looked up from germline, CDR1 is NSQYPW and CDR2 is LRSPGD (reference sequence). V was pared by 6 bases and J by 2 bases, with 3 bases of the junction left unmatched. This CDR3 is built from 14 residues. The sequenced part of the CDR3 DNA is TGCACCTGCAGACCAGGGGGCGCTGGAAATACG. It is translated as CTCRPGGAGNT. The whole CDR3 sequence reads CTCRPGGAGNTLYF.

This clone was counted ten times or more. Gene names follow the mouse nomenclature. The read ends 4 residues before the CDR3 terminus; that terminus is restored from the germline J gene. V usage is TRBV13-3 and J usage is TRBJ2-3; 10 bases fit TRBD1. Germline CDR1 NNHDY, CDR2 SYVADS. The CDR3 sequence is 15 residues long. The CDR3 protein is CASSDVGQGKETLYF. The DNA read from the CDR3 is TGTGCCAGCAGTGATGTGGGACAGGGGAAAGAA.

This clone has at least ten counts. Gene names and germline refer to mouse. The read terminates 4 residues before the CDR3 end, so the remaining end is supplied by the germline J gene. The V call is TRBV1, the J call TRBJ1-1; D is undetermined. Germline V CDR1 and CDR2: NSQYPW, LRSPGD (reference sequence). The CDR3 totals 15 residues. Trimming cost V 0 bases and J 0 bases, with 8 bases left between them. CDR3 protein: CTCSAETPSNTEVFF. The sequenced CDR3 bases are TGCACCTGCAGTGCAGAGACACCCTCAAACACA.

Points on this clone: Mouse germline and gene names are used. Read coverage stops 4 residues before the CDR3 terminus; the germline J gene supplies the remainder. This rearrangement joins TRBV1 to TRBJ2-1; TRBD2 agrees at 10 bases. The CDR3 runs to 16 residues. With 3 bases clipped from V and 4 bases from J, the junction kept 6 bases outside the gene matches. Germline V gene lookup returns CDR1 NSQYPW and CDR2 LRSPGD (reference sequence). Here the CDR3 reads CTCSATGLGEYAEQFF. The CDR3 DNA, read in part, is TGCACCTGCAGTGCTACTGGACTGGGGGAGTATGCT.